One and the same sample provided the 32 T cell receptor beta chains below, sequenced in a study of cytomegalovirus exposure and HLA in healthy donors. Generated by immunoSEQ multiplex PCR, the TCRdb table keeps only in-frame clones and is missing some. The repertoire holds about 240,000 clones, approximately 86% seen once, with about 1.2% in the top ten. Input material: PBMCs. The receptors originated from a woman aged 25 to 39 in good health and CMV-seropositive.

This clone has a handful of counts. V is TRBV10-3 and J is TRBJ2-1; D is uncertain. Trimming took off 11 bases at V and 2 bases at J, with 7 bases between the two ends. Per the germline V gene, CDR1 is ENHRY and CDR2 is SYGVKD. The CDR3 has 11 residues. The CDR3 sequence is CASSPYNEQFF. The CDR3 coding sequence is TGTGCCTCCTCCCCCTACAATGAGCAGTTCTTC.

This clone has more than one count but fewer than ten. The genes are TRBV7-9 and TRBJ1-3; TRBD1 is a possible D gene (5 bases). CDR3 size: 14 residues. Trimming took off 0 bases at V and 5 bases at J, with 8 bases between the two ends. Looked up from germline, CDR1 is SEHNR and CDR2 is FQNEAQ (reference sequence). CDR3 DNA sequence: TGTGCCAGCAGCTTAGCCGACAGCCGAAACACCATATATTTT. It specifies CASSLADSRNTIYF.

J is TRBJ2-7 and V is TRBV29-1; possibly TRBD1 for D (5 bases). V was pared by 4 bases and J by 0 bases, with 13 bases between. The CDR3 contains 14 residues. CDR1 and CDR2 (germline): SQVTM, ANQGSEA. This chain's CDR3 is CSVGRGYSSYEQYF. DNA for the CDR3: TGCAGCGTTGGTAGGGGTTATAGCTCCTACGAGCAGTACTTC.

This sequence joins TRBV4-1 and TRBJ2-7; 12 positions match TRBD2. This CDR3 has 15 amino acids. The germline V gene has CDR1 MGHRA and CDR2 YSYEKL. V lost 2 bases to trimming and J lost 4 bases; unmatched junction nucleotides: 3. Written as DNA, the CDR3 is TGCGCCAGCAGCCAACCGACTAGCGGGAGTTACGAGCAGTACTTC. The encoded protein is CASSQPTSGSYEQYF.

This chain uses TRBV27 with TRBJ2-3; 10 positions match TRBD2. The CDR3 spans 14 residues. Germline V gives CDR1 MNHEY, CDR2 SMNVEV (reference sequence). The ends lost 6 bases at V and 6 bases at J; junction bases unmatched: 6. The CDR3 nucleotides read TGTGCCAGCAGGGGTAGCGGGAGGCGCGATACGCAGTATTTT. Amino acid sequence: CASRGSGRRDTQYF.

The rearrangement joins TRBV29-1 to TRBJ2-3; 8 bases fit TRBD2. With V trimmed by 7 bases and J by 2 bases, 8 bases remained unmatched. Germline V gene lookup returns CDR1 SQVTM and CDR2 ANQGSEA. The CDR3 totals 14 residues. CDR3 loop: CSAPGTRFTDTQYF. The CDR3 nucleotides read TGCAGCGCGCCCGGGACTAGATTCACAGATACGCAGTATTTT.

The chain links TRBV4-1 to TRBJ1-3; D remains unclear. The V gene's germline CDR1 is MGHRA and CDR2 YSYEKL. This CDR3 contains 21 residues. Deletions cut 0 bases from V and 0 bases from J, with 24 bases between. The CDR3: CASSQDPQRTVPANSGNTIYF. CDR3 DNA sequence: TGCGCCAGCAGCCAAGATCCTCAACGAACAGTCCCAGCCAACTCTGGAAACACCATATATTTT.

The chain uses TRBV4-1 and TRBJ2-4; D is perhaps TRBD2 (5 bases). Trimming left V 2 bases short and J 2 bases short, with 10 bases between. Germline lookup yields CDR1 MGHRA and CDR2 YSYEKL. CDR3 length: 15 residues. As DNA, the CDR3 is TGCGCCAGCAGCCAACCCTGGGAGACCAAAAACATTCAGTACTTC. The encoded protein is CASSQPWETKNIQYF.

The V and J genes are TRBV5-4 and TRBJ2-7, with TRBD2 matching over 7 bases. Losses at the gene ends were 4 bases for V and 2 bases for J; bases not matched to a gene: 12. The CDR3 is 16 residues long. Germline lookup yields CDR1 SGHNT and CDR2 YYREEE (reference sequence). CDR3 protein: CASSAGDGSRTYEQYF. In DNA form, the CDR3 reads TGTGCCAGCAGCGCGGGGGATGGGTCTAGGACCTACGAGCAGTACTTC.

The V gene is TRBV7-2, the J gene TRBJ2-7; 10 nucleotides match TRBD1. CDR1 SGHTA and CDR2 FQGNSA come from the germline V gene. CDR3 length: 13 amino acids. Trimming took 3 bases from V and 8 from J; bases not matched to a gene: 4. The DNA of the CDR3 is TGTGCCAGCAGCTTGGGGACAGGGGAACAGCAGTACTTC. Encoded protein: CASSLGTGEQQYF.

The rearrangement uses TRBV6-5 and TRBJ1-1; the D gene is possibly TRBD1 (5 bases). Germline CDR1 MNHEY, CDR2 SVGAGI. The CDR3 extends over 13 amino acids. Trimming removed 6 bases from V and 11 bases from J, with 19 bases in between. The CDR3 sequence: CASSRTKGLLAFF. DNA for the CDR3: TGTGCCAGCAGCCGAACTAAGGGGCTCCTCGCTTTCTTT.

The DNA for the CDR3 is TGTGCCAGCAGTTACTCTTTAGACCGGGGGGCCCAGTACTTC. Translation gives CASSYSLDRGAQYF. The V gene is TRBV6-5, the J gene TRBJ2-5; 7 bases agree with TRBD2. The CDR3 covers 14 residues. J gave up 9 bases and V 0 bases, and 7 bases lay outside the gene matches. CDR1 and CDR2 (germline): MNHEY, SVGAGI.

This clone has only one observation. The chain links TRBV19 to TRBJ1-2; D might be TRBD1 (5 bases). V was clipped by 6 bases and J by 1 base, with 15 bases between them. This CDR3 has 15 residues. In germline, CDR1 is LNHDA, CDR2 SQIVND (reference sequence). CDR3 DNA sequence: TGTGCCAGTAGCTCATCCCCCAGGGTTAACTATGGCTACACCTTC. Amino acids: CASSSSPRVNYGYTF.

The genes are TRBV5-1 and TRBJ2-2; the match to TRBD1 covers 11 bases. The trim removed 3 bases at V and 7 bases at J, leaving 8 bases unmatched. Germline lookup yields CDR1 SGHRS and CDR2 YFSETQ. This CDR3 is 16 amino acids long. The chain's CDR3 is CASSSGRTGGLGELFF. CDR3 nucleotides: TGCGCCAGCAGCTCAGGGAGGACAGGGGGCCTCGGGGAGCTGTTTTTT.

The V gene is TRBV5-5, the J gene TRBJ2-7; D is unresolved. Trimming took off 1 base at V and 0 bases at J, with 8 bases between the two ends. This CDR3 region has 14 residues. Germline loops: CDR1 SGHKS, CDR2 YYEKEE (reference sequence). In DNA, the CDR3 is TGTGCCAGCAGCTTGTTGACAAGCTCCTACGAGCAGTACTTC. Residues: CASSLLTSSYEQYF.

The rearrangement joins TRBV28 to TRBJ1-1, with a weak D call TRBD1 (5 bases). This CDR3 comprises 14 residues. Looked up from germline, CDR1 is MDHEN and CDR2 is SYDVKM. The V and J ends lost 0 bases and 5 bases respectively, with 10 bases between them. CDR3 bases: TGTGCCAGCAGTTTATGGGGGGGTGAAACTGAAGCTTTCTTT. Its protein product is CASSLWGGETEAFF. Filled out from reference TRBV28 and TRBJ1-1, the complete variable domain reads DVKVTQSSRYLVKRTGEKVFLECVQDMDHENMFWYRQDPGLGLRLIYFSYDVKMKEKGDIPEGYSVSREKKERFSLILESASTNQTSMYLCASSLWGGETEAFFGQGTRLTVV.

The rearrangement uses TRBV5-1 and TRBJ2-7, with 10 bases aligning to TRBD2. V trimming: 3 bases; J trimming: 6 bases; junction bases outside the gene matches: 21. CDR3 length: 19 amino acids. The germline CDR1 and CDR2 sequences are SGHRS and YFSETQ. The CDR3 loop is CASSSSGGIIAGGVAEQYF. The CDR3 nucleotides read TGCGCCAGCAGCTCATCCGGAGGGATTATAGCGGGAGGAGTGGCCGAGCAGTACTTC.

The rearrangement links TRBV25-1 to TRBJ1-1, with D unclear. Deletions cut 0 bases from V and 6 bases from J, with 11 bases between. CDR1 is MGHDK, CDR2 SYGVNS, per germline. The CDR3 totals 14 residues. This chain's CDR3 is CASSEYYTLAEAFF. CDR3 DNA sequence: TGTGCCAGCAGTGAATATTACACTCTAGCTGAAGCTTTCTTT.

CDR3 amino acids: CASRLEETQYF. The CDR3 bases are TGCGCCAGCAGACTAGAAGAGACCCAGTACTTC. V gene TRBV5-1 combines with J gene TRBJ2-5, with D perhaps matching TRBD2 (5 bases). The CDR3 consists of 11 residues. CDR1 is SGHRS, CDR2 YFSETQ, per germline. V was shortened by 5 bases and J by 3 bases, with 5 bases between the two germline ends.

The chain recombines TRBV27 with TRBJ2-1; D possibly corresponds to TRBD2 (6 bases). The V and J ends lost 4 bases and 5 bases respectively, with 12 bases between them. This CDR3 spans 14 amino acids. Germline V lookup: CDR1 MNHEY, CDR2 SMNVEV (reference sequence). The CDR3 sequence is CASSSGGINNEQFF. The CDR3 coding sequence is TGTGCCAGCAGTTCTGGAGGGATAAACAATGAGCAGTTCTTC.

The chain links TRBV14 to TRBJ2-7; 10 nucleotides agree with TRBD1. V lost 1 base and J lost 3; bases outside the gene matches: 6. The CDR3 sequence is 16 residues long. Germline V CDR1 and CDR2: SGHDN, FVKESK. In nucleotides, the CDR3 is TGTGCCAGCAGCCAAGGAGGGGGACAGGGGCTCTACGAGCAGTACTTC. Its protein is CASSQGGGQGLYEQYF.

This chain connects TRBV9 to TRBJ1-1; possibly TRBD1 for D (5 bases). This CDR3 region has 15 residues. Trimming took 2 bases from V and 0 from J, leaving 11 bases between them. CDR1 is SGDLS, CDR2 YYNGEE, per germline. CDR3 sequence reads: CASSVSGNLNTEAFF. In nucleotides, the CDR3 is TGTGCCAGCAGCGTCTCAGGGAATCTGAACACTGAAGCTTTCTTT. The full variable domain, with the rest looked up from reference TRBV9 and TRBJ1-1, is DSGVTQTPKHLITATGQRVTLRCSPRSGDLSVYWYQQSLDQGLQFLIQYYNGEERAKGNILERFSAQQFPDLHSELNLSSLELGDSALYFCASSVSGNLNTEAFFGQGTRLTVV.

This rearrangement joins TRBV6-1 to TRBJ2-7, with a tentative D call TRBD1 (6 bases). This CDR3 comprises 14 residues. Germline CDR1 and CDR2: MNHNS and SASEGT. V was trimmed by 4 bases and J by 3 bases, leaving 13 bases between them. CDR3 sequence: CASSVGHSIYEQYF. CDR3 bases: TGTGCCAGCAGTGTGGGACATAGCATCTACGAGCAGTACTTC.

This chain joins TRBV28 and TRBJ2-7; 9 nucleotides agree with TRBD1. CDR1 is MDHEN, CDR2 SYDVKM, per germline. The J segment lost 5 bases and the V segment lost 3 bases, leaving 20 bases of the junction unmatched. The CDR3 length is 19 residues. This CDR3 is CASSLSPPIHGTGYHEQYF. In nucleotides, the CDR3 is TGTGCCAGCAGTTTGTCGCCGCCCATTCACGGGACAGGGTACCACGAGCAGTACTTC.

J is TRBJ1-2 and V is TRBV10-3; unclear D gene. V lost 4 bases and J 0 bases, leaving 6 bases between the germline ends. CDR3 length equals 13 residues. Germline V gives CDR1 ENHRY, CDR2 SYGVKD. For the CDR3, the DNA is TGTGCCATCAGTGGAGCTGCTAACTATGGCTACACCTTC. Its protein is CAISGAANYGYTF.

This chain links TRBV7-9 with TRBJ1-4, with 7 bases fitting TRBD1. Per germline, CDR1 SEHNR and CDR2 FQNEAQ (reference sequence). This CDR3 is built from 14 residues. J lost 5 bases, V lost 5 bases, and 5 bases had no gene match. The CDR3 DNA follows: TGTGCCAGCAGCCACGGGACAGCGAATGAAAAACTGTTTTTT. Encoded protein: CASSHGTANEKLFF.

The chain links TRBV7-2 to TRBJ2-1; TRBD2 is a possible D gene (6 bases). CDR1 is SGHTA, CDR2 FQGNSA, per germline. The V end lost 1 base, the J end lost 9 bases, and 13 bases lay between the germline ends. There are 14 residues in the CDR3. CDR3 DNA: TGTGCCAGCAGCTTAGACCTGGGAGCGGGTGAGCAGTTCTTC. This sequence encodes CASSLDLGAGEQFF.

This sequence joins TRBV7-2 and TRBJ1-3; 7 bases fit TRBD1. V lost 4 bases and J lost 2; bases outside the gene matches: 11. The germline V gene encodes CDR1 SGHTA and CDR2 FQGNSA. CDR3 length: 17 residues. The CDR3 DNA follows: TGTGCCAGCAGCTCCTATTCCAGGGGGACACCTGGAAACACCATATATTTT. Its protein is CASSSYSRGTPGNTIYF.

The chain has TRBV4-1 and TRBJ2-5, with D perhaps matching TRBD1 (5 bases). Looked up from germline, CDR1 is MGHRA and CDR2 is YSYEKL. The CDR3 spans 15 residues. Trimming removed 0 bases at V and 4 bases at J, with 12 bases between. CDR3 sequence (DNA): TGCGCCAGCAGCCAAGATCAGGGAAGAAGAGAGACCCAGTACTTC. This translates into CASSQDQGRRETQYF.

This rearrangement joins TRBV18 to TRBJ1-1, with D tentatively TRBD1 (5 bases). The CDR3 loop spans 13 amino acids. Trimming left V 1 base short and J 5 bases short, with 8 bases between. CDR1 is KGHSH, CDR2 LQKENI, per germline. The CDR3 spells CASSPQGRTEAFF. The CDR3, as DNA: TGTGCCAGCTCACCACAGGGGAGGACTGAAGCTTTCTTT.

This chain uses TRBV5-1 with TRBJ1-5; TRBD1 aligns across 11 bases. V was pared by 4 bases and J by 4 bases, with 4 bases of the junction left unmatched. The CDR3 sequence is 15 residues long. Germline CDR1 SGHRS, CDR2 YFSETQ. CDR3: CASSPGTGGNQPQHF. As DNA, the CDR3 is TGCGCCAGCAGCCCCGGGACAGGGGGGAATCAGCCCCAGCATTTT.

The chain carries TRBV6-5 and TRBJ2-1; 7 positions agree with TRBD1. The CDR3 length is 14 residues. The ends lost 7 bases at V and 7 bases at J; junction bases unmatched: 10. The germline V gene has CDR1 MNHEY and CDR2 SVGAGI. CDR3 region: CASKGGARGNEQFF. Here the CDR3 DNA reads TGTGCCAGCAAAGGGGGCGCGAGAGGGAATGAGCAGTTCTTC.